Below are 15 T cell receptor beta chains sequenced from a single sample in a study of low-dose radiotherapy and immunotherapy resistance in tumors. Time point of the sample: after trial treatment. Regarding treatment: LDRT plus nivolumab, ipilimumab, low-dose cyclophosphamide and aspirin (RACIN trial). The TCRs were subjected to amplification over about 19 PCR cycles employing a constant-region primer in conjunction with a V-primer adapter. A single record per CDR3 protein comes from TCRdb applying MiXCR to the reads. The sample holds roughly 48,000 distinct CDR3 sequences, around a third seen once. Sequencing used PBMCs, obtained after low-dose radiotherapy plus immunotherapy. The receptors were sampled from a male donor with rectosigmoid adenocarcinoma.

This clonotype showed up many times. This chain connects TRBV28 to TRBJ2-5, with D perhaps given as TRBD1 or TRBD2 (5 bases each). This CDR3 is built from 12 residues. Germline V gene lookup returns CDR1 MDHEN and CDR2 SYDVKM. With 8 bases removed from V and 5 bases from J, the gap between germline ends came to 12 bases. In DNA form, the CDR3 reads TGTGCCAGCCTTACTGGGGGTGAGACCCAGTACTTC. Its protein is CASLTGGETQYF. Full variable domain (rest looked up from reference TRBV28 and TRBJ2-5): DVKVTQSSRYLVKRTGEKVFLECVQDMDHENMFWYRQDPGLGLRLIYFSYDVKMKEKGDIPEGYSVSREKKERFSLILESASTNQTSMYLCASLTGGETQYFGPGTRLLVL.

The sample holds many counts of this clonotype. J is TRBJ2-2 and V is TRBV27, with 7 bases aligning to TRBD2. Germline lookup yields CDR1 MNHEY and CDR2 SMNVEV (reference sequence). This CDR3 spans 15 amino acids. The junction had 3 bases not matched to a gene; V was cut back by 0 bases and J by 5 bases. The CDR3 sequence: CASSLSGGLTGELFF. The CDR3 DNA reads TGTGCCAGCAGTTTATCCGGGGGGTTGACCGGGGAGCTGTTTTTT.

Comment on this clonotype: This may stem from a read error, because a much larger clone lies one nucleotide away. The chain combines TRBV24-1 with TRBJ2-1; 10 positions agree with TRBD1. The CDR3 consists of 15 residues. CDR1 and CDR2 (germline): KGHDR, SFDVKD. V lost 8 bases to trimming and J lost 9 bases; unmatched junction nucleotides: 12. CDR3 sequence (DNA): TGTGCCACCACTTCCGGGACAGGGGAGAGCATTGAGCAGTTCTTC. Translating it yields CATTSGTGESIEQFF.

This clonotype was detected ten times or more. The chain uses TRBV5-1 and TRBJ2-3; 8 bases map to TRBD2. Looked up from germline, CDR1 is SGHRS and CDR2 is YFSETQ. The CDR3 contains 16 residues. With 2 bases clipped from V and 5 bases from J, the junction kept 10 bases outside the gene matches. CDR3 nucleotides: TGCGCCAGCAGCTTCAGGGCGGGAGGAGTGGAAGATACGCAGTATTTT. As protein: CASSFRAGGVEDTQYF. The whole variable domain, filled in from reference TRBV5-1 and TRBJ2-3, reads KAGVTQTPRYLIKTRGQQVTLSCSPISGHRSVSWYQQTPGQGLQFLFEYFSETQRNKGNFPGRFSGRQFSNSRSEMNVSTLELGDSALYLCASSFRAGGVEDTQYFGPGTRLTVL.

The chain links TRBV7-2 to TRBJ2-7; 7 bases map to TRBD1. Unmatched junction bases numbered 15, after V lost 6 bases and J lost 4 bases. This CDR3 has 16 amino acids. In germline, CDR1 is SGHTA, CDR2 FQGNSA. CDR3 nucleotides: TGTGCCAGCAGTCCCCTGAGTGGGACAGTGAGATACGAGCAGTACTTC. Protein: CASSPLSGTVRYEQYF.

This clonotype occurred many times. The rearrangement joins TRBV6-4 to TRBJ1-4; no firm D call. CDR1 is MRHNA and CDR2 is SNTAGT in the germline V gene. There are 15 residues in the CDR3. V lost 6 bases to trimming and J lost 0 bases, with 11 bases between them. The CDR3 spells CASRRTDATNEKLFF. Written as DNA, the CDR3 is TGTGCCAGCAGGAGAACGGATGCAACTAATGAAAAACTGTTTTTT.

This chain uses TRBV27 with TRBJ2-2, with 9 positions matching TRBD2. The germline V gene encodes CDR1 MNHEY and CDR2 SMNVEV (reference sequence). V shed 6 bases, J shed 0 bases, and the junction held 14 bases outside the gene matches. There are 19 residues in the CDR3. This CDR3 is CASSPRASGVSPNTGELFF. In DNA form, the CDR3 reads TGTGCCAGCAGCCCACGGGCTAGCGGGGTTTCTCCGAACACCGGGGAGCTGTTTTTT.

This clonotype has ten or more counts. CDR3 coding DNA: TGCGCCAGCAGCTTACATAGCGGGTTCAGCACCGGGGAGCTGTTTTTT. Translated, it gives CASSLHSGFSTGELFF. V gene TRBV5-1 combines with J gene TRBJ2-2, with 7 positions matching TRBD2. With 2 bases clipped from V and 4 bases from J, the junction kept 8 bases outside the gene matches. The germline V gene encodes CDR1 SGHRS and CDR2 YFSETQ. CDR3 size: 16 residues.

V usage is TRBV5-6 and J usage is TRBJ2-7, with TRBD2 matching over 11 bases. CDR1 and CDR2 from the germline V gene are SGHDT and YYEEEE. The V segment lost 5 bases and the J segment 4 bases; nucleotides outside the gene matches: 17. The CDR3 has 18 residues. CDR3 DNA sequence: TGTGCCAGCAGGCGCCGAACTAGCGGGAGCCCCAACGATTACGAGCAGTACTTC. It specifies CASRRRTSGSPNDYEQYF.

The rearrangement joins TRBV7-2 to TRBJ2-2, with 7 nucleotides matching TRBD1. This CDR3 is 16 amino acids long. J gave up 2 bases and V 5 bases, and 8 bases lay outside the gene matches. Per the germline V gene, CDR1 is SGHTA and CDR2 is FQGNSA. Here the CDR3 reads CASSTKGASNTGELFF. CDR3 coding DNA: TGTGCCAGCAGCACCAAGGGGGCCTCAAACACCGGGGAGCTGTTTTTT.

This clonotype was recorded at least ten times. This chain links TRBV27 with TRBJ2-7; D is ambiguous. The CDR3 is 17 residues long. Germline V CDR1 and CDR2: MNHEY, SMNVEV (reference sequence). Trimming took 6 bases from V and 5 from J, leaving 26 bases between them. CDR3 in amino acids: CASSKLTVSGTPDEQYF. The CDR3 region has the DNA TGTGCCAGCAGCAAACTCACGGTTTCGGGCACACCGGACGAGCAGTACTTC.

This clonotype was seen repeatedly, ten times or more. The CDR3 reads CASSSPTESSTDTQYF. CDR3 nucleotides: TGTGCCAGCAGTTCCCCGACAGAGTCTAGCACAGATACGCAGTATTTT. V and J are TRBV28 and TRBJ2-3; D might be TRBD1 (5 bases). This CDR3 has 16 residues. The germline gives CDR1 MDHEN, CDR2 SYDVKM. V lost 4 bases to trimming and J lost 0 bases, with 14 bases between them.

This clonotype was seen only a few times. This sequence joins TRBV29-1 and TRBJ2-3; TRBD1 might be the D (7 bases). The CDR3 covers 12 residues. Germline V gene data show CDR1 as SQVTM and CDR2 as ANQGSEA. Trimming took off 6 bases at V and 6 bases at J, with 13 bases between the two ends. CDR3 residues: CSVEGASDTQYF. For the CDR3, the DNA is TGCAGCGTGGAGGGGGCGTCGGATACGCAGTATTTT.

The CDR3 reads CASSQVTAGNYEQYF. The DNA of the CDR3 is TGCGCCAGCAGCCAAGTCACGGCAGGCAACTACGAGCAGTACTTC. V and J are TRBV4-1 and TRBJ2-7, with D unclear. The length of the CDR3 is 15 residues. The germline V and J ends were trimmed by 1 base and 3 bases, with 13 bases remaining between them. The germline gives CDR1 MGHRA, CDR2 YSYEKL.

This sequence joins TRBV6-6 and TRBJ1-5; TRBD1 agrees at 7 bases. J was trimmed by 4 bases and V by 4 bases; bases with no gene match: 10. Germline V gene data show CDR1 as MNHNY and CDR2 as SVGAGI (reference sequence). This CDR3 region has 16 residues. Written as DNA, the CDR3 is TGTGCCAGCAGTTCCGCCTGGGCAGGGGGAAATCAGCCCCAGCATTTT. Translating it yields CASSSAWAGGNQPQHF.